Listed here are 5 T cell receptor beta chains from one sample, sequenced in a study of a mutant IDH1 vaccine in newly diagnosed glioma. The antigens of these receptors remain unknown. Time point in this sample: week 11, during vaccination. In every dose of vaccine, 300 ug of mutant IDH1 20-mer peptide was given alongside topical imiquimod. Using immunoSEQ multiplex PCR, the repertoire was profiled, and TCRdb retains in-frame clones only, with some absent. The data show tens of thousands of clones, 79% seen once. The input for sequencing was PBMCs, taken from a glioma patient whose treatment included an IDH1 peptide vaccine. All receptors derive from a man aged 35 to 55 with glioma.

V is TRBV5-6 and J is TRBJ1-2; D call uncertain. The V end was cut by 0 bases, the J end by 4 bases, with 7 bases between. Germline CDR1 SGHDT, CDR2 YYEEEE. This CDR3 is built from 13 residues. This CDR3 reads CASSLDKAYGYTF. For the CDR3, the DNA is TGTGCCAGCAGCTTGGATAAGGCCTATGGCTACACCTTC.

CDR3 nucleotide sequence: TGTGCCACCAAGGCAGGTTCAGCGGGAGGGGAGACCCAGTACTTC. Translating gives CATKAGSAGGETQYF. The chain is built from TRBV21-1 and TRBJ2-5; the table assigns TRBD2, which was not confirmed against the DNA. TRBV21-1 is designated a pseudogene. The CDR3 is 15 residues long.

The CDR3 reads CASSPQRRQGSFADTQYF. DNA of the CDR3: TGTGCCAGCAGTCCCCAAAGGAGACAGGGGTCCTTCGCAGATACGCAGTATTTT. The V and J genes are TRBV27 and TRBJ2-3, with 8 bases identical to TRBD1. V was clipped by 5 bases and J by 4 bases; unmatched bases: 17. Germline V gene data show CDR1 as MNHEY and CDR2 as SMNVEV (reference sequence). The CDR3 contains 18 residues.

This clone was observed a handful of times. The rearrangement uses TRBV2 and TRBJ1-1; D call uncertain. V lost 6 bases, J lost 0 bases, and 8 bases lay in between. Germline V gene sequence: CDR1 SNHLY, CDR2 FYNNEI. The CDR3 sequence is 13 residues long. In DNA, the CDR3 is TGTGCCAGCAGGCGGGAAGTGAACACTGAAGCTTTCTTT. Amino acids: CASRREVNTEAFF.

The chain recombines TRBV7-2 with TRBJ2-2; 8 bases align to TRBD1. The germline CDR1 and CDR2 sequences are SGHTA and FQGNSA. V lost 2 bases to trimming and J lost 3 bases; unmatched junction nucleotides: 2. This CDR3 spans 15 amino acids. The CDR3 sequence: CASSLRQGHTGELFF. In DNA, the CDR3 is TGTGCCAGCAGCTTAAGACAGGGGCACACCGGGGAGCTGTTTTTT.